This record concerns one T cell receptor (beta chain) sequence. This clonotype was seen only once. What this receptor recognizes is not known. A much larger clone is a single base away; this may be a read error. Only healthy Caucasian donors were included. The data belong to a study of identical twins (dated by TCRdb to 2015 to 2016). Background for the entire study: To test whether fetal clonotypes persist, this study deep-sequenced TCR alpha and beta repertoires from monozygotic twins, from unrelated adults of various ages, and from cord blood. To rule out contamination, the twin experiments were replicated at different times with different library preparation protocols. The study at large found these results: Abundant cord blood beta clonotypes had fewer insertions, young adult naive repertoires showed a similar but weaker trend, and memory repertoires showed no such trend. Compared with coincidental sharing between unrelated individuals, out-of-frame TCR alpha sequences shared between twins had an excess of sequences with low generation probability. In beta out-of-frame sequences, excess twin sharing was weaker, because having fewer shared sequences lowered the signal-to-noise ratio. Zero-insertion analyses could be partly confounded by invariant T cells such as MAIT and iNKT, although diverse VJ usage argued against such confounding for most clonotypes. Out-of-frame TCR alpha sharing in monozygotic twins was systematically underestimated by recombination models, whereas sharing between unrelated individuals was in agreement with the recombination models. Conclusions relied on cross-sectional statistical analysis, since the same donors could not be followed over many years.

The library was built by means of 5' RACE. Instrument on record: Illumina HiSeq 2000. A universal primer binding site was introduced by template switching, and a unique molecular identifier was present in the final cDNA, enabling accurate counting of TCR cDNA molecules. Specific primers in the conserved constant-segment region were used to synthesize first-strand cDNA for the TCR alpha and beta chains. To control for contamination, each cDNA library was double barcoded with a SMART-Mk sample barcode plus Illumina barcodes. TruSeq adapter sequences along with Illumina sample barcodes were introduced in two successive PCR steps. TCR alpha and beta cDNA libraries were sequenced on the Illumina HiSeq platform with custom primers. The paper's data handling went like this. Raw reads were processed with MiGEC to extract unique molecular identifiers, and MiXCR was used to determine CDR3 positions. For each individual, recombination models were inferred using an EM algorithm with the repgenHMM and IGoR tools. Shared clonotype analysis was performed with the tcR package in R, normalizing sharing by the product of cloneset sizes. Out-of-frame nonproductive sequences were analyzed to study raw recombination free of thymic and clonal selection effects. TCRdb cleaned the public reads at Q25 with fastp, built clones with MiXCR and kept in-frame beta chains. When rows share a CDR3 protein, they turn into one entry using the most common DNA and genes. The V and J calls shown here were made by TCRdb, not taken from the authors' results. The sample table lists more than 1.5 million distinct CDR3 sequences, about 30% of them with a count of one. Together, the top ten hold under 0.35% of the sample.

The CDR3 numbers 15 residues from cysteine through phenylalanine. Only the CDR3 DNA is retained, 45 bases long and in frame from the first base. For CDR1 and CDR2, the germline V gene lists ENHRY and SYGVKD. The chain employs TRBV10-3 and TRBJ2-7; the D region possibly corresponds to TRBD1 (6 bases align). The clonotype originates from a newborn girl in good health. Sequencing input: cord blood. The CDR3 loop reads CATSEWDKGSYEQYF. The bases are TGTGCCACCAGTGAGTGGGACAAAGGGTCCTACGAGCAGTACTTC.